The rows below give T cell receptor beta chains drawn from one sample of a study of T cells in Graves' hyperthyroidism and ophthalmopathy. TCRdb used MiXCR to reprocess the multiplex PCR reads, holding one entry per CDR3 protein. The sample holds over 250,000 distinct CDR3 sequences, about 17% seen once. Sequenced input: blood. The receptor source for this set is a woman aged 55-70 years with Graves' ophthalmopathy. Each CDR3 is given with its conserved first and last residue. A D gene is named only where the DNA matches it firmly. Clone size is stated in some rows and not others, as once, few, many or a class when expanded.

>TRBV10-3|-|TRBJ2-2|few
CAISRDTNTGELFF
TGTGCCATCAGCCGGGACACCAACACCGGGGAGCTGTTTTTT
>TRBV4-3|TRBD2|TRBJ2-3|-
CASSPRASGTTDTQYF
TGCGCCAGCAGCCCTCGGGCTAGCGGGACCACAGATACGCAGTATTTT
>TRBV29-1|TRBD2|TRBJ2-5|few
CSAKPLRGGEKKETQYF
TGCAGCGCAAAACCCCTCCGGGGGGGAGAGAAAAAAGAGACCCAGTACTTC
>TRBV7-2|-|TRBJ2-3|many
CASSLRPPSVGTDTQYF
TGTGCCAGCAGCCTAAGGCCCCCTAGCGTGGGCACAGATACGCAGTATTTT
>TRBV19|-|TRBJ1-5|-
CASSLPATGSSNQPQHF
TGTGCCAGTAGCCTCCCCGCTACAGGGTCCAGTAATCAGCCCCAGCATTTT
>TRBV7-3|TRBD1|TRBJ2-7|few
CASRSTGGYEQYF
TGTGCCAGCAGGTCCACAGGGGGTTACGAGCAGTACTTC
>TRBV19|TRBD1|TRBJ2-2|once
CASSITADRAGTGELFF
TGTGCCAGTAGTATTACCGCGGACAGGGCGGGGACCGGGGAGCTGTTTTTT
>TRBV14|-|TRBJ2-7|many
CASSLLRGIPYEQYF
TGTGCCAGCAGCCTCCTAAGGGGGATCCCCTACGAGCAGTACTTC
>TRBV11-2|-|TRBJ2-2|many
CASSLVNTGELFF
TGTGCCAGCAGCCTGGTCAACACCGGGGAGCTGTTTTTT
>TRBV4-1|TRBD2|TRBJ2-3|-
CASSQGTSWRTDTQYF
TGCGCCAGCAGCCAGGGGACTAGTTGGCGCACAGATACGCAGTATTTT
>TRBV6-2/TRBV6-3|-|TRBJ1-2|few
CASSYPRGTGYGYTF
TGTGCCAGCAGTTACCCGAGGGGGACGGGCTATGGCTACACCTTC
>TRBV20-1|TRBD1|TRBJ2-2|many
CSVPGQGGAGELFF
TGCAGTGTTCCGGGACAGGGGGGTGCCGGGGAGCTGTTTTTT
>TRBV28|-|TRBJ1-2|many
CASTPGQSPGYTF
TGTGCCAGCACCCCCGGACAGTCCCCTGGCTACACCTTC
>TRBV3-1|-|TRBJ1-2|few
CASSPRGAQGYTF
TGTGCCAGCAGCCCCCGGGGGGCTCAGGGCTACACCTTC
>TRBV18|TRBD1|TRBJ2-1|many
CASSGQGINNEQFF
TGTGCCAGCTCCGGACAGGGCATCAACAATGAGCAGTTCTTC
>TRBV24-1|-|TRBJ2-1|-
CATSDPGTGAYNEQFF
TGTGCCACCAGTGATCCCGGGACTGGAGCCTACAATGAGCAGTTCTTC
>TRBV30|TRBD2|TRBJ2-1|few
CAWSQGRGGQQFF
TGTGCCTGGAGCCAGGGCCGGGGGGGTCAACAGTTCTTC
>TRBV9|-|TRBJ2-2|-
CASSPSETGELFF
TGTGCCAGCAGCCCCTCGGAGACCGGGGAGCTGTTTTTT
>TRBV12-3/TRBV12-4|-|TRBJ2-3|many
CASSRTVTDTQYF
TGTGCCAGCAGTAGGACCGTCACAGATACGCAGTATTTT
>TRBV7-8|TRBD2|TRBJ2-3|few
CASSLYQAGKTQYF
TGTGCCAGCAGCTTATATCAAGCGGGAAAAACGCAGTATTTT
>TRBV12-3/TRBV12-4|TRBD2|TRBJ2-4|many
CASRRTGLAGGQAKNIQYF
TGTGCCAGCAGACGGACGGGACTAGCGGGAGGCCAGGCCAAAAACATTCAGTACTTC
>TRBV6-1|-|TRBJ1-5|many
CASSSLSNQPQHF
TGTGCCAGCAGTTCCCTCTCCAATCAGCCCCAGCATTTT
>TRBV6-1|-|TRBJ2-1|-
CASSKDSNNEQFF
TGTGCCAGCAGTAAGGACAGCAACAATGAGCAGTTCTTC
>TRBV20-1|-|TRBJ2-7|many
CSARRGGGYEQYF
TGCAGTGCTAGGAGGGGCGGAGGGTACGAGCAGTACTTC
>TRBV18|-|TRBJ1-1|many
CASSPNSQFMNTEAFF
TGTGCCAGCTCACCCAACTCACAGTTCATGAACACTGAAGCTTTCTTT
>TRBV2|TRBD1|TRBJ1-5|-
CASSGQGARSNQPQHF
TGTGCCAGCAGTGGACAGGGGGCGAGGAGCAATCAGCCCCAGCATTTT
>TRBV6-4|TRBD1|TRBJ2-3|many
CASRPTGGRTDTQYF
TGTGCCAGCAGGCCTACAGGGGGGCGGACAGATACGCAGTATTTT
>TRBV5-4|-|TRBJ1-5|-
CASSLGPLQNSNQPQHF
TGTGCCAGCAGCTTGGGACCATTACAAAATAGCAATCAGCCCCAGCATTTT
>TRBV11-2|-|TRBJ1-1|-
CASSSVGGGQGSTEAFF
TGTGCCAGCAGCTCGGTGGGCGGGGGCCAGGGGTCCACTGAAGCTTTCTTT
>TRBV7-2|TRBD1|TRBJ1-3|many
CASSGTGLSGNTIYF
TGTGCCAGCAGCGGGACAGGACTCTCTGGAAACACCATATATTTT
>TRBV7-9|-|TRBJ2-6|many
CASSSVRSGANVLTF
TGTGCCAGCAGTTCCGTCCGCTCTGGGGCCAACGTCCTGACTTTC
>TRBV7-2|-|TRBJ2-7|few
CASRPIQGYEQYF
TGTGCCAGCAGGCCGATACAGGGCTACGAGCAGTACTTC
>TRBV9|-|TRBJ2-5|few
CASSPRGGKTQYF
TGTGCCAGCAGCCCTAGGGGAGGAAAGACCCAGTACTTC
>TRBV5-6|TRBD2|TRBJ2-7|-
CASSLVQTSGSHEQYF
TGTGCCAGCAGCTTGGTGCAAACTAGCGGGAGTCACGAGCAGTACTTC
>TRBV5-1|-|TRBJ2-7|-
CASSLNIEQYF
TGCGCCAGCAGCCTAAATATCGAGCAGTACTTC
>TRBV7-9|-|TRBJ2-1|many
CASSSTRDNEQFF
TGTGCCAGCAGCTCAACTAGGGACAATGAGCAGTTCTTC
>TRBV27|-|TRBJ2-7|few
CASSSEGAGAIEQYF
TGTGCCAGCAGTTCCGAGGGGGCGGGGGCTATCGAGCAGTACTTC
>TRBV10-3|-|TRBJ1-3|-
CAIRTGNTIYF
TGTGCCATCAGAACTGGAAACACCATATATTTT
>TRBV7-9|TRBD2|TRBJ2-5|many
CASSLMRGSRQETQYF
TGTGCCAGCAGCTTAATGCGGGGGAGCCGCCAAGAGACCCAGTACTTC
>TRBV20-1|-|TRBJ1-5|many
CSAVDTPGNQPQHF
TGCAGTGCCGTAGACACCCCCGGTAATCAGCCCCAGCATTTT
>TRBV6-2/TRBV6-3|TRBD1|TRBJ1-5|-
CASRRGTGGQPQHF
TGTGCCAGCAGACGCGGGACAGGGGGGCAGCCCCAGCATTTT
>TRBV19|-|TRBJ1-5|few
CASSIGPGNPQHF
TGTGCCAGTAGTATAGGCCCCGGGAATCCCCAGCATTTT
>TRBV5-1|TRBD1|TRBJ2-5|many
CASSSQGAQGETQYF
TGCGCCAGCAGCTCGCAGGGGGCGCAAGGGGAGACCCAGTACTTC
>TRBV9|-|TRBJ1-5|many
CASSVGPTGQPQHF
TGTGCCAGCAGCGTAGGGCCGACCGGTCAGCCCCAGCATTTT
>TRBV28|-|TRBJ1-4|-
CASSLAGSANEKLFF
TGTGCCAGCAGTTTAGCGGGCTCAGCTAATGAAAAACTGTTTTTT
>TRBV20-1|-|TRBJ1-5|many
CSARGPQNQPQHF
TGCAGTGCTAGAGGGCCTCAAAATCAGCCCCAGCATTTT
>TRBV20-1|-|TRBJ1-6|-
CSGRLRRELTNSPLHF
TGCAGTGGTCGGCTCCGCCGGGAACTTACTAATTCACCCCTCCACTTT
>TRBV7-9|-|TRBJ2-1|many
CASSARAYNEQFF
TGTGCCAGCAGCGCCCGGGCCTACAATGAGCAGTTCTTC
>TRBV7-2|-|TRBJ2-7|many
CASSPRGASYEQYF
TGTGCCAGCAGCCCACGGGGGGCCTCCTACGAGCAGTACTTC
>TRBV7-2|-|TRBJ2-2|-
CASSPYNTGELFF
TGTGCCAGCAGCCCATATAACACCGGGGAGCTGTTTTTT
>TRBV19|-|TRBJ2-2|-
CASSNRATGELFF
TGTGCCAGTAGTAACAGGGCCACCGGGGAGCTGTTTTTT
>TRBV2|-|TRBJ2-7|many
CASTGLTEQYF
TGTGCCAGCACGGGACTGACCGAGCAGTACTTC
>TRBV2|TRBD1|TRBJ1-5|many
CASKDRGNQPQHF
TGTGCCAGCAAGGACAGGGGAAATCAGCCCCAGCATTTT
>TRBV5-1|-|TRBJ2-1|many
CASSLATRDNEQFF
TGCGCCAGCAGCTTGGCAACCAGAGACAATGAGCAGTTCTTC
>TRBV9|TRBD1|TRBJ2-3|many
CASSVIGDRFTDTQYF
TGTGCCAGCAGCGTAATCGGGGACAGGTTCACAGATACGCAGTATTTT
>TRBV27|-|TRBJ1-5|many
CASSTRPRDHRQQPQHF
TGTGCCAGCAGTACGCGTCCCCGGGACCACCGACAACAGCCCCAGCATTTT
>TRBV20-1|-|TRBJ2-5|-
CSAHTLPKQETQYF
TGCAGTGCCCATACCCTCCCCAAACAAGAGACCCAGTACTTC
>TRBV9|-|TRBJ2-5|many
CASSVGQAEETQYF
TGTGCCAGCAGCGTAGGGCAGGCTGAAGAGACCCAGTACTTC
>TRBV4-2|-|TRBJ1-1|many
CASSQVLPVNTEAFF
TGTGCCAGCAGCCAAGTCCTCCCAGTGAACACTGAAGCTTTCTTT